The 5 T cell receptor beta chains below come from one sample, sequenced in a study of neurological immune-mediated disorders. TCRdb re-analysed the 5' RACE reads in MiXCR, keeping a single row per CDR3 protein. The table lists under 90,000 distinct CDR3 sequences, approximately 10% of them singletons, with approximately 10% in the top ten. Stated time point: longitudinal time-point 1 (baseline). The sequencing input was PBMCs. These receptors were collected from a man younger than 45 in good health.

There are many counts of this clonotype. The chain links TRBV20-1 to TRBJ2-1, with TRBD2 identical over 8 bases. From germline, CDR1 is DFQATT and CDR2 SNEGSKA (reference sequence). Trimming cost V 6 bases and J 8 bases; bases outside gene matches: 9. The CDR3 has 13 residues. The CDR3 sequence is CSAGRASGDEQFF. The CDR3 nucleotides read TGCAGTGCCGGGAGGGCTAGCGGCGATGAGCAGTTCTTC.

This clonotype was found many times. The CDR3 DNA follows: TGTGCCATCAGTGACTTACCGCCTCATACCAGGGAGACCACTGAAGCTTTCTTT. It yields the protein CAISDLPPHTRETTEAFF. The chain has TRBV10-3 and TRBJ1-1; D might be TRBD1 (5 bases). V was trimmed by 3 bases and J by 4 bases, leaving 24 bases between them. The CDR3 is 18 residues long. Germline CDR1 reads ENHRY; CDR2 reads SYGVKD.

In this sample, this clonotype turned up many times. This chain uses TRBV6-1 with TRBJ1-5; 8 bases align to TRBD1. Germline V gene data show CDR1 as MNHNS and CDR2 as SASEGT. This CDR3 spans 16 amino acids. V dropped 1 base and J dropped 4; count of bases not matched to a gene: 6. Here the CDR3 DNA reads TGTGCCAGCAGTGAAGGGTTGAGGACAGGGAATCAGCCCCAGCATTTT. It yields the protein CASSEGLRTGNQPQHF.

This clonotype was observed many times. The chain employs TRBV4-2 and TRBJ2-3, with TRBD2 matching 12 bases. The CDR3 is 16 residues long. Germline values: CDR1 LGHNA, CDR2 YNFKEQ. The V gene end was trimmed by 1 base and the J gene end by 6 bases; junction bases not matched to a gene: 5. CDR3 sequence (DNA): TGTGCCAGCAGCCAAGGAGCTAGCGGGAGGGGGGATACGCAGTATTTT. This encodes CASSQGASGRGDTQYF.

This clonotype appeared a few times. V and J are TRBV7-6 and TRBJ2-7; 14 bases agree with TRBD2. There are 17 residues in the CDR3. Germline assignment: CDR1 SGHVS and CDR2 FNYEAQ. Trimming took 1 base from V and 5 from J; bases not matched to a gene: 7. The CDR3 region is CASSLDGTSGSFDEQYF. Here the CDR3 DNA reads TGTGCCAGCAGCTTAGACGGGACTAGCGGGAGCTTCGACGAGCAGTACTTC.